This T cell receptor (beta chain) originates from a study of T cells after yellow fever vaccination. TCRdb fed the 5' RACE reads into MiXCR, producing one record per CDR3 protein. The data show about 320,000 distinct CDR3 sequences, about 10% seen once. This clonotype showed up just a few times. This sample comprised CD4+ T cells sorted from PBMCs, obtained 45 days after the yellow fever booster vaccination. The receptor was isolated from a man younger than 30 who received the YFV17D yellow fever vaccine.

This CDR3 is CASTIGEVGQPQHF. The DNA for the CDR3 is TGTGCCAGCACCATAGGGGAAGTAGGTCAGCCCCAGCATTTT. V usage is TRBV7-9 and J usage is TRBJ1-5; the D gene is possibly TRBD1 (5 bases). V was clipped by 7 bases and J by 6 bases, with 16 bases between them. The CDR3 runs 14 residues. The germline CDR1 and CDR2 sequences are SEHNR and FQNEAQ (reference sequence). The full variable domain, rest sourced from reference TRBV7-9 and TRBJ1-5, is DTGVSQNPRHKITKRGQNVTFRCDPISEHNRLYWYRQTLGQGPEFLTYFQNEAQLEKSRLLSDRFSAERPKGSFSTLEIQRTEQGDSAMYLCASTIGEVGQPQHFGDGTRLSIL.